The 8 T cell receptor beta chains listed next were all sequenced from one sample in a study of blood T cell repertoires in COVID-19. Sequencing was performed with immunoSEQ multiplex PCR; in TCRdb, only in-frame clones are kept and a portion is missing. The sample has more than 300,000 clones; about 90% are singletons. The specimen sequenced was PBMCs or T cells enriched from blood (not recorded which). These receptors were taken from a woman in her 30s who had recovered from COVID-19.

The rearrangement links TRBV9 to TRBJ2-1, with D hard to call. The CDR3 runs 13 residues. From germline, CDR1 is SGDLS and CDR2 YYNGEE. Trimming stripped 3 bases from V and 5 bases from J, with 9 bases between. The CDR3 sequence is CASSGGTNNEQFF. DNA for the CDR3: TGTGCCAGCAGCGGTGGCACCAACAATGAGCAGTTCTTC.

This clone turned up a few times. The genes are TRBV7-9 and TRBJ1-1; D is unresolved. The V gene's germline CDR1 is SEHNR and CDR2 FQNEAQ (reference sequence). The CDR3 extends over 15 amino acids. With 0 bases removed from V and 1 base from J, the gap between germline ends came to 9 bases. The CDR3 DNA is TGTGCCAGCAGCTTAGCGCTAGGAGGGAACACTGAAGCTTTCTTT. This codes for CASSLALGGNTEAFF.

The chain recombines TRBV5-1 with TRBJ1-2, with TRBD1 matching over 7 bases. Germline V CDR1 and CDR2: SGHRS, YFSETQ. V lost 3 bases to trimming and J lost 4 bases; unmatched junction nucleotides: 6. This CDR3 is built from 14 residues. In DNA, the CDR3 is TGCGCCAGCAGCTCCGGAGGGGGCGCCTATGGCTACACCTTC. This codes for CASSSGGGAYGYTF.

V and J are TRBV18 and TRBJ1-5; 7 bases map to TRBD1. This CDR3 contains 17 residues. V lost 2 bases to trimming and J lost 4 bases; unmatched junction nucleotides: 11. CDR1 and CDR2 from the germline V gene are KGHSH and LQKENI. Here the CDR3 DNA reads TGTGCCAGCTCACCATATAGAAGACAGGGTCAGAATCAGCCCCAGCATTTT. This translates into CASSPYRRQGQNQPQHF.

The CDR3 loop reads CASIKGLGGTEAFF. The CDR3 DNA is TGTGCCAGCATAAAGGGCCTGGGGGGCACTGAAGCTTTCTTT. The chain links TRBV25-1 to TRBJ1-1, with a tentative D call TRBD1 (5 bases). In germline, CDR1 is MGHDK, CDR2 SYGVNS. The germline V and J ends were trimmed by 7 bases and 4 bases, with 16 bases remaining between them. The CDR3 length is 14 residues.

The V and J genes are TRBV6-1 and TRBJ1-2; D ambiguous. The CDR3 runs to 12 residues. Trimming left V 2 bases short and J 6 bases short, with 7 bases between. In germline, CDR1 is MNHNS, CDR2 SASEGT. The CDR3: CASSEYRDGYTF. As DNA, the CDR3 is TGTGCCAGCAGTGAATATCGGGATGGCTACACCTTC.

The chain carries TRBV5-4 and TRBJ1-4; D is unresolved. CDR1 SGHNT and CDR2 YYREEE come from the germline V gene (reference sequence). V was cut by 3 bases and J by 7 bases, with 10 bases left in between. This CDR3 comprises 13 residues. CDR3 in DNA: TGTGCCAGCAGCTCCCGGGAGGGTGAAAAACTGTTTTTT. It specifies CASSSREGEKLFF.

The chain recombines TRBV12-5 with TRBJ2-7, with D unresolved. This CDR3 region has 16 residues. The germline gives CDR1 LGHNT, CDR2 FRNRAP. V lost 4 bases to trimming and J lost 4 bases, with 20 bases between them. This CDR3 reads CASGSIRLSLLYEQYF. Written as DNA, the CDR3 is TGTGCTAGTGGTTCCATTCGTTTGAGCCTACTATACGAGCAGTACTTC.